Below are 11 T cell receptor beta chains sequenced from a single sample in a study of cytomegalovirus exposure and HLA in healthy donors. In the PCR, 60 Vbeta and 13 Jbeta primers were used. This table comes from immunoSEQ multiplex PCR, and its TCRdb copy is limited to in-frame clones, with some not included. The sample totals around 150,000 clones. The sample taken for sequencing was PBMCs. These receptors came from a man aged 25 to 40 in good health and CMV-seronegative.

CDR3 sequence reads: CASSSGTGNEKLFF. In DNA form, the CDR3 reads TGTGCCAGCAGTTCCGGGACAGGGAACGAAAAACTGTTTTTT. This chain links TRBV6-5 with TRBJ1-4, with TRBD1 identical over 9 bases. Losses at the gene ends were 4 bases for V and 8 bases for J; bases not matched to a gene: 5. The germline CDR1 and CDR2 sequences are MNHEY and SVGAGI. This CDR3 region has 14 residues.

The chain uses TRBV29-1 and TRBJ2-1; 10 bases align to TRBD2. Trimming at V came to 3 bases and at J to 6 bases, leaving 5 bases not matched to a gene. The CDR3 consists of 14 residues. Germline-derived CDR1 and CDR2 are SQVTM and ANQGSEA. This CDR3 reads CSVDKLAGPNEQFF. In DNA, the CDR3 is TGCAGCGTTGATAAACTAGCGGGACCCAATGAGCAGTTCTTC.

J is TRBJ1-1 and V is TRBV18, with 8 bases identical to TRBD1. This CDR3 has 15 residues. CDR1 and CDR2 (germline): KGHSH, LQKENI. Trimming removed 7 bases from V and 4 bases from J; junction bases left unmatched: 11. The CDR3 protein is CASCPDRVCVTEAFF. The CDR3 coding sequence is TGTGCCAGCTGCCCGGACAGGGTTTGCGTCACTGAAGCTTTCTTT. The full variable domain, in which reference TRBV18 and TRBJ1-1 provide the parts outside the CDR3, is NAGVMQNPRHLVRRRGQEARLRCSPMKGHSHVYWYRQLPEEGLKFMVYLQKENIIDESGMPKERFSAEFPKEGPSILRIQQVVRGDSAAYFCASCPDRVCVTEAFFGQGTRLTVV.

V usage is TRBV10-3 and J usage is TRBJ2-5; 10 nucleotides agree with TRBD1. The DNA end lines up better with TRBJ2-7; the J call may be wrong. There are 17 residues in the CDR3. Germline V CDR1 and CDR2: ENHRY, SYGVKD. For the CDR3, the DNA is TGTGCCATCAGTCCCGGACAGGGGGAGTCCAGCTCCTACGAGCAGTACTTC. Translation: CAISPGQGESSSYEQYF.

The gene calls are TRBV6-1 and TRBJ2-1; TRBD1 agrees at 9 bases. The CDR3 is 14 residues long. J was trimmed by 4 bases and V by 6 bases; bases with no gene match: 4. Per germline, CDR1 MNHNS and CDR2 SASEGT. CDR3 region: CASSDRGEYNEQFF. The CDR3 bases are TGTGCCAGCAGCGACAGGGGGGAATACAATGAGCAGTTCTTC.

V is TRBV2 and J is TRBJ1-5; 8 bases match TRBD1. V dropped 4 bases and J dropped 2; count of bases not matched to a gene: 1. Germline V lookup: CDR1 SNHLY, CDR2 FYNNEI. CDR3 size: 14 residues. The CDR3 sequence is CASSGTGRNQPQHF. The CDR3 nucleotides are TGTGCCAGCAGTGGGACAGGGCGCAATCAGCCCCAGCATTTT.

The CDR3 DNA follows: TGTGCCAGCAGTGGCGGGACAGGGGCCGGCACCGGGGAGCTGTTTTTT. Translation: CASSGGTGAGTGELFF. The gene calls are TRBV6-1 and TRBJ2-2; 10 nucleotides match TRBD1. This CDR3 spans 16 amino acids. Germline V lookup: CDR1 MNHNS, CDR2 SASEGT. V shed 4 bases and J 4 bases; nucleotides not matched to a gene: 6.

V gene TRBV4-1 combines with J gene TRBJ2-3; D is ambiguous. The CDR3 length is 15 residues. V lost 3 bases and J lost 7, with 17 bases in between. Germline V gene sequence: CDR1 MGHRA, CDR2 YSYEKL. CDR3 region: CASSQPLGVLNTQYF. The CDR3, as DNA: TGCGCCAGCAGCCAGCCGTTAGGAGTCCTAAATACGCAGTATTTT.

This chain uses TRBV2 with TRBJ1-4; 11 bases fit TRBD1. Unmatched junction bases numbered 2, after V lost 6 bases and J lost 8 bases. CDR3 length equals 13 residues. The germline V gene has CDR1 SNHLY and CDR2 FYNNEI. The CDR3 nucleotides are TGTGCCAGCAGAAGGACAGGGGGCGAAAAACTGTTTTTT. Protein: CASRRTGGEKLFF.

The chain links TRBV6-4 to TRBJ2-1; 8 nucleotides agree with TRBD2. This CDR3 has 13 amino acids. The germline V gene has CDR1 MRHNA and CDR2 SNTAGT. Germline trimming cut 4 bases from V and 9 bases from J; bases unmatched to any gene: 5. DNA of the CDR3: TGTGCCAGCAGTGCCGGGACTAGATCTGAGCAGTTCTTC. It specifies CASSAGTRSEQFF.

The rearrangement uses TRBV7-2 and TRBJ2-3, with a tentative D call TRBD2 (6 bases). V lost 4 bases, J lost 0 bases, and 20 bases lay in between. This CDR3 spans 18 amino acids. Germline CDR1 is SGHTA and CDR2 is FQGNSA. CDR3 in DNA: TGTGCCAGCAGCTCCGTTTTTAGAGGGAGGTTTAGCACAGATACGCAGTATTTT. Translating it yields CASSSVFRGRFSTDTQYF.